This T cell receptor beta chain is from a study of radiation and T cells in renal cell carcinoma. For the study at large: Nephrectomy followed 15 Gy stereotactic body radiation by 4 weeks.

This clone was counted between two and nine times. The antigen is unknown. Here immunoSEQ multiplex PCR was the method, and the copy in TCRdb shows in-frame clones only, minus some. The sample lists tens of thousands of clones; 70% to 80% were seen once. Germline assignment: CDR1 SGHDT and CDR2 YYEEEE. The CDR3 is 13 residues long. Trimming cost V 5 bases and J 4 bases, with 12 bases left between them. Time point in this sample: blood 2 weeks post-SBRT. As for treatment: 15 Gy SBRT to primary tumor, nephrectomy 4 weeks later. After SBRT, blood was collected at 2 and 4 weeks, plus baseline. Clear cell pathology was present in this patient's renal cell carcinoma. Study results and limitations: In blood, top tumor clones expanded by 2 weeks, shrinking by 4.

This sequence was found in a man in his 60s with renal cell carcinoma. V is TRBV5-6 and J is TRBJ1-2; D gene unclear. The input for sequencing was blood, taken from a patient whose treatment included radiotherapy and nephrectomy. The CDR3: CASSATEIYGYTF. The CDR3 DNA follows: TGTGCCAGCAGTGCCACAGAGATCTATGGCTACACCTTC.